The 26 T cell receptor beta chains presented below share a single source sample, sequenced in a study of cytomegalovirus exposure and HLA in healthy donors. Only in-frame clones appear in the TCRdb table, and some are missing; sequencing was by immunoSEQ multiplex PCR. Here the sample spans some 130,000 clones, about four fifths being singletons. The sequenced material came from PBMCs. The receptors here all came from a woman in her twenties or thirties in good health and CMV-seronegative.

The V call is TRBV7-9, the J call TRBJ2-1, with 12 bases identical to TRBD2. V trimming: 6 bases; J trimming: 15 bases; junction bases outside the gene matches: 12. The CDR3 covers 14 residues. CDR1 SEHNR and CDR2 FQNEAQ come from the germline V gene (reference sequence). The DNA for the CDR3 is TGTGCCAGCAGTCCTCGACTAGCGGGGGAGGGACCGTTCTTC. This translates into CASSPRLAGEGPFF.

The chain links TRBV6-6 to TRBJ1-4, with D possibly matching TRBD1 (5 bases). CDR1 and CDR2 (germline): MNHNY, SVGAGI (reference sequence). V lost 2 bases and J 8 bases, leaving 15 bases between the germline ends. The CDR3 is 15 amino acids. CDR3 DNA: TGTGCCAGCAGTTACGGCGGGGGGGGAGGGGAAAAACTGTTTTTT. Translated: CASSYGGGGGEKLFF.

The J gene is TRBJ2-1, the V gene TRBV6-4; 7 bases fit TRBD1. The J segment lost 2 bases and the V segment lost 3 bases, leaving 4 bases of the junction unmatched. CDR1 and CDR2 (germline): MRHNA, SNTAGT. The CDR3 has 15 amino acids. CDR3 sequence: CASSEGQGAYNEQFF. DNA of the CDR3: TGTGCCAGCAGTGAGGGGCAGGGGGCCTACAATGAGCAGTTCTTC.

J is TRBJ1-6 and V is TRBV5-4; the D is unclear. The V and J ends lost 1 base and 9 bases respectively, with 14 bases between them. The CDR3 length is 15 residues. The germline V gene has CDR1 SGHNT and CDR2 YYREEE (reference sequence). The CDR3, as DNA: TGTGCCAGCAGCTTGAGGTCAGTGGAGGGTTCACCCCTCCACTTT. Translated: CASSLRSVEGSPLHF.

V is TRBV7-9 and J is TRBJ1-2; the D gene is possibly TRBD1 (5 bases). V lost 5 bases to trimming and J lost 13 bases, with 23 bases between them. Germline CDR1 reads SEHNR; CDR2 reads FQNEAQ (reference sequence). The CDR3 totals 14 residues. Here the CDR3 DNA reads TGTGCCAGCAGCCCCCAAGGGGACCAGCCCGGGGGCACCTTC. It encodes CASSPQGDQPGGTF.

As for this clone: The sample holds other DNA sequences that translate to the same CDR3. V usage is TRBV5-1 and J usage is TRBJ1-3; D remains unclear. Trimming removed 0 bases from V and 0 bases from J, with 4 bases in between. CDR1 is SGHRS and CDR2 is YFSETQ in the germline V gene. CDR3 length equals 14 residues. In DNA form, the CDR3 reads TGCGCCAGCAGCTTGGACTCCTCTGGAAACACCATATATTTT. This gives the protein CASSLDSSGNTIYF. The variable domain in full, completed from reference TRBV5-1 and TRBJ1-3, reads KAGVTQTPRYLIKTRGQQVTLSCSPISGHRSVSWYQQTPGQGLQFLFEYFSETQRNKGNFPGRFSGRQFSNSRSEMNVSTLELGDSALYLCASSLDSSGNTIYFGEGSWLTVV.

J is TRBJ2-2 and V is TRBV5-6, with D unresolved. This CDR3 contains 12 residues. Trimming removed 2 bases at V and 6 bases at J, with 5 bases between. Germline CDR1 SGHDT, CDR2 YYEEEE. The CDR3 coding sequence is TGTGCCAGCAGCTTACCAGCCGGGGAGCTGTTTTTT. This gives the protein CASSLPAGELFF.

This clone turned up a few times. This CDR3 reads CATSEPGTLFNEQFF. In DNA form, the CDR3 reads TGTGCCACCAGCGAACCCGGGACTCTGTTTAATGAGCAGTTCTTC. This rearrangement joins TRBV15 to TRBJ2-1; possible D gene TRBD2, 6 bases. The CDR3 length is 15 residues. Germline CDR1 reads LNHNV; CDR2 reads YYDKDF (reference sequence). V was cut by 5 bases and J by 7 bases, with 18 bases left in between.

The CDR3 sequence is CASSLGLAGTDTQYF. Written as DNA, the CDR3 is TGTGCCAGCAGCCTGGGGCTAGCGGGGACAGATACGCAGTATTTT. This rearrangement joins TRBV4-2 to TRBJ2-3; 9 bases are a match to TRBD2. V lost 4 bases and J lost 3; bases outside the gene matches: 5. This CDR3 is built from 15 residues. Per germline, CDR1 LGHNA and CDR2 YNFKEQ.

The chain is built from TRBV5-1 and TRBJ2-1; 9 nucleotides line up with TRBD1. The CDR3 is 17 residues long. Germline trimming cut 3 bases from V and 4 bases from J; bases unmatched to any gene: 11. Germline V gene data show CDR1 as SGHRS and CDR2 as YFSETQ. The CDR3 DNA reads as TGCGCCAGCAGCTGGCCCTCCGGGACAGGGAGTTACAATGAGCAGTTCTTC. Amino acid sequence: CASSWPSGTGSYNEQFF.

The chain couples TRBV9 to TRBJ1-3, with 7 bases identical to TRBD1. Germline V gene sequence: CDR1 SGDLS, CDR2 YYNGEE. Trimming took 4 bases from V and 0 from J; bases not matched to a gene: 7. The CDR3 loop spans 16 amino acids. The CDR3 loop reads CASSPPGQVSGNTIYF. CDR3 sequence (DNA): TGTGCCAGCAGCCCACCCGGACAGGTCTCTGGAAACACCATATATTTT.

The chain recombines TRBV5-1 with TRBJ1-1, with 8 bases matching TRBD1. The germline gives CDR1 SGHRS, CDR2 YFSETQ. The CDR3 has 15 residues. V lost 3 bases to trimming and J lost 1 base; unmatched junction nucleotides: 5. This CDR3 is CASSSGQGGNTEAFF. The CDR3 nucleotides are TGCGCCAGCAGCTCCGGACAGGGTGGGAACACTGAAGCTTTCTTT.

The chain is built from TRBV5-1 and TRBJ1-1; TRBD1 might be the D (5 bases). In germline, CDR1 is SGHRS, CDR2 YFSETQ. V was trimmed by 0 bases and J by 6 bases, leaving 12 bases between them. The CDR3 contains 14 residues. The CDR3 here is CASSLARRGAEAFF. The CDR3 coding sequence is TGCGCCAGCAGCTTGGCCCGCCGGGGGGCTGAAGCTTTCTTT.

The chain combines TRBV7-2 with TRBJ1-1; D not certain. Germline CDR1 and CDR2: SGHTA and FQGNSA. V was pared by 1 base and J by 0 bases, with 6 bases between. The CDR3 length is 14 residues. The CDR3: CASSLVRLNTEAFF. CDR3 coding DNA: TGTGCCAGCAGCTTAGTCAGGTTGAACACTGAAGCTTTCTTT.

V gene TRBV19 combines with J gene TRBJ1-5; D ambiguous. This CDR3 is 14 amino acids long. Germline V gene sequence: CDR1 LNHDA, CDR2 SQIVND (reference sequence). V was shortened by 2 bases and J by 5 bases, with 10 bases between the two germline ends. The CDR3 DNA is TGTGCCAGTAGTATAAATCCCCTCCATCAGCCCCAGCATTTT. Protein sequence: CASSINPLHQPQHF.

This chain connects TRBV19 to TRBJ1-1, with D possibly TRBD1 on 5 matching bases. Trimming shortened V by 4 bases and J by 6 bases, and 12 bases separated the two germline ends. The germline V gene has CDR1 LNHDA and CDR2 SQIVND (reference sequence). CDR3 length equals 13 residues. The chain's CDR3 is CASSSGLGAEAFF. DNA for the CDR3: TGTGCCAGTAGTAGTGGATTAGGGGCTGAAGCTTTCTTT.

The rearrangement joins TRBV4-2 to TRBJ2-2; 8 positions match TRBD1. The CDR3 loop spans 19 amino acids. V lost 0 bases and J lost 3; bases outside the gene matches: 12. Germline V gene sequence: CDR1 LGHNA, CDR2 YNFKEQ. Here the CDR3 DNA reads TGTGCCAGCAGCCAAGATCGAAGGGTGGCAGGGGGCCACACCGGGGAGCTGTTTTTT. This codes for CASSQDRRVAGGHTGELFF.

J is TRBJ2-1 and V is TRBV18; tentatively, D is TRBD2 (6 bases). This CDR3 is 13 amino acids long. CDR1 is KGHSH and CDR2 is LQKENI in the germline V gene. Trimming pared 3 bases from V and 5 bases from J, leaving 8 bases between. Here the CDR3 DNA reads TGTGCCAGCTCACCTGGACTAAACAATGAGCAGTTCTTC. As protein: CASSPGLNNEQFF.

The rearrangement links TRBV12-5 to TRBJ2-2; the match to TRBD1 covers 8 bases. The V gene's germline CDR1 is LGHNT and CDR2 FRNRAP. The CDR3 has 17 amino acids. V gave up 3 bases and J gave up 0 bases; unmatched junction bases: 6. The CDR3 here is CASGFVRTGPNTGELFF. In DNA form, the CDR3 reads TGTGCTAGTGGTTTTGTTCGGACAGGGCCGAACACCGGGGAGCTGTTTTTT.

The V gene is TRBV19, the J gene TRBJ1-6; weak D call: TRBD1 (5 bases). The germline CDR1 and CDR2 sequences are LNHDA and SQIVND (reference sequence). This CDR3 spans 15 amino acids. Trimming stripped 2 bases from V and 15 bases from J, with 20 bases between. CDR3 nucleotides: TGTGCCAGTAGTATAAACTCCTCCCCGGTGGGACTCCTCCACTTT. Translation: CASSINSSPVGLLHF. Based on the CDR3 plus reference TRBV19 and TRBJ1-6, the full variable domain is DGGITQSPKYLFRKEGQNVTLSCEQNLNHDAMYWYRQDPGQGLRLIYYSQIVNDFQKGDIAEGYSVSREKKESFPLTVTSAQKNPTAFYLCASSINSSPVGLLHFGNGTRLTVT.

V and J are TRBV7-3 and TRBJ1-1; D possibly corresponds to TRBD1 (5 bases). CDR3 size: 13 residues. Germline lookup yields CDR1 SGHTA and CDR2 FQGTGA. The ends were cut back, 5 bases at V and 2 bases at J, with 9 bases in the middle. Written as DNA, the CDR3 is TGTGCCAGCAGCCGACAGACTAACACTGAAGCTTTCTTT. Protein: CASSRQTNTEAFF.

The rearrangement links TRBV5-6 to TRBJ2-7; maybe TRBD2 (5 bases). V lost 0 bases, J lost 3 bases, and 10 bases lay in between. In germline, CDR1 is SGHDT, CDR2 YYEEEE. The CDR3 is 14 amino acids. CDR3 DNA sequence: TGTGCCAGCAGCTTGGTAGAGGGCAGCTACGAGCAGTACTTC. The encoded protein is CASSLVEGSYEQYF.

About this clone itself: The same CDR3 can be traced to other DNA sequences in this sample. This chain uses TRBV9 with TRBJ2-3; D is ambiguous. V was shortened by 1 base and J by 1 base, with 4 bases between the two germline ends. Looked up from germline, CDR1 is SGDLS and CDR2 is YYNGEE. The CDR3 is made up of 13 amino acids. The chain's CDR3 is CASSVQGTDTQYF. The CDR3 coding sequence is TGTGCCAGCAGCGTACAGGGCACAGATACGCAGTATTTT.

The J gene is TRBJ2-1, the V gene TRBV5-1, with D possibly TRBD2 on 6 matching bases. V was shortened by 3 bases and J by 7 bases, with 23 bases between the two germline ends. Germline assignment: CDR1 SGHRS and CDR2 YFSETQ. The CDR3 totals 17 residues. CDR3 in DNA: TGCGCCAGCAGCTCGTCCGACCGCGTCCTACGGGGGAATGAGCAGTTCTTC. As protein: CASSSSDRVLRGNEQFF.

The rearrangement links TRBV7-2 to TRBJ2-7; 10 bases map to TRBD2. V gave up 6 bases and J gave up 1 base; unmatched junction bases: 6. The germline V gene encodes CDR1 SGHTA and CDR2 FQGNSA. The CDR3 extends over 15 amino acids. The CDR3 DNA reads as TGTGCCAGCAGTTCCGGGACTAGCGTGTCCTACGAGCAGTACTTC. Translated: CASSSGTSVSYEQYF.

This chain connects TRBV7-2 to TRBJ1-1; 9 positions match TRBD1. V gave up 4 bases and J gave up 8 bases; unmatched junction bases: 8. Per germline, CDR1 SGHTA and CDR2 FQGNSA. The CDR3 spans 14 residues. The CDR3, as DNA: TGTGCCAGCAGCTCCCGGACAGGGGTTAAGGAAGCTTTCTTT. Amino acid sequence: CASSSRTGVKEAFF.